This T cell receptor beta chain was captured by sequencing in a study of blood T cell repertoires in COVID-19. The germline gives CDR1 SEHNR, CDR2 FQNEAQ (reference sequence). This CDR3 has 15 residues. About this clone: Germline is not matched at one junction end, which may reflect a read error.

Produced via immunoSEQ multiplex PCR; TCRdb's table is partial and in-frame only. The sample gives 29,000 or so clones, about 91% of which show up once; under 2.5% is in the top ten. This chain joins TRBV7-9 and TRBJ2-3; TRBD2 matches 7 bases. Sequenced material: peripheral blood. This receptor was taken from a man aged 50 to 59 with active COVID-19. CDR3 sequence: CASSLSAGEADAQYF. The CDR3 region has the DNA TGTGCCAGCAGCTTATCGGCGGGGGAGGCAGATGCGCAGTATTTT.